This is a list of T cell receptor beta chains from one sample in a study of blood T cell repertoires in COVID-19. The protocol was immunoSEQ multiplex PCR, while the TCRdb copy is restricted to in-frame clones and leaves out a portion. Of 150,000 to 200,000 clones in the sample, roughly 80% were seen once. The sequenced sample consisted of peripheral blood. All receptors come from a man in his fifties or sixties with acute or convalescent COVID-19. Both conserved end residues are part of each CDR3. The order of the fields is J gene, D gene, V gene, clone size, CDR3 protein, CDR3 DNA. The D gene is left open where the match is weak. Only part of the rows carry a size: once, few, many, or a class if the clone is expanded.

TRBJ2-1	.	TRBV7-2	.	CASSPKQEKRGNEQFF	TGTGCCAGCAGCCCAAAACAGGAAAAAAGGGGTAATGAGCAGTTCTTC
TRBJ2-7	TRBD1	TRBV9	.	CASSAGQGANEQYF	TGTGCCAGCAGCGCAGGACAGGGGGCCAACGAGCAGTACTTC
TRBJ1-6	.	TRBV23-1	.	CASSQSKGASYNSPLHF	TGCGCCAGCAGTCAATCTAAAGGGGCCTCCTATAATTCACCCCTCCACTTT
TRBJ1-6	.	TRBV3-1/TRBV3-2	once	CASSLGQLNSPLHF	TGTGCCAGCAGCTTGGGACAATTAAATTCACCCCTCCACTTT
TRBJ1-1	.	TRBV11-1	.	CASSLQRSNTEAFF	TGTGCCAGCAGCTTACAGCGATCGAACACTGAAGCTTTCTTT
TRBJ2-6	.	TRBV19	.	CASSLLQFPGANVLTF	TGTGCCAGTAGTTTATTACAGTTCCCTGGGGCCAACGTCCTGACTTTC
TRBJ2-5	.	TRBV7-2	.	CASSLWHKETQYF	TGTGCCAGCAGCTTATGGCACAAAGAGACCCAGTACTTC
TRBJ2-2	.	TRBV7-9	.	CASRIIQERSGELFF	TGTGCCAGCAGGATAATCCAGGAACGCTCCGGGGAGCTGTTTTTT
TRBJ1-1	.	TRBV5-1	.	CAARAGGANTEAFF	TGCGCCGCCCGTGCTGGGGGCGCGAACACTGAAGCTTTCTTT
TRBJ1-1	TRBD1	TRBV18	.	CASSPRGQGMNTEAFF	TGTGCCAGCTCACCCAGGGGACAGGGCATGAACACTGAAGCTTTCTTT
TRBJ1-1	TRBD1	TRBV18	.	CASSPPTGAHTEAFF	TGTGCCAGCTCACCTCCGACAGGGGCACATACTGAAGCTTTCTTT
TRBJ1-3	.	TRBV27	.	CASSFGAVAVSGNTIYF	TGTGCCAGCAGTTTCGGTGCGGTTGCCGTCTCTGGAAACACCATATATTTT
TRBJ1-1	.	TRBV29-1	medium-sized	CSVVVTDTEAFF	TGCAGCGTTGTGGTGACAGACACTGAAGCTTTCTTT
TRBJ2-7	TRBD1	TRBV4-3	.	CASSQDEQGIEQYF	TGCGCCAGCAGCCAAGATGAACAGGGGATCGAGCAGTACTTC
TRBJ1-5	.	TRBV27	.	CASSFNPYSNQPQHF	TGTGCCAGCAGTTTCAATCCCTATAGCAATCAGCCCCAGCATTTT
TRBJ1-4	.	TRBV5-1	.	CASSLEAGEKLFF	TGCGCCAGCAGTTTGGAAGCAGGTGAAAAACTGTTTTTT
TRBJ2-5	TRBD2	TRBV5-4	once	CASSLYRGGETQYF	TGTGCCAGCAGCTTATATCGGGGGGGAGAGACCCAGTACTTC
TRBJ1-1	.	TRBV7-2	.	CASSLDRWNTEAFF	TGTGCCAGCAGCTTGGACAGATGGAACACTGAAGCTTTCTTT
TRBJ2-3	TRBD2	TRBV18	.	CASSLNPLLAEGSTDTQYF	TGTGCCAGCTCACTGAACCCCCTACTAGCGGAGGGGAGCACAGATACGCAGTATTTT
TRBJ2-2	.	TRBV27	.	CASSLGRARELFF	TGTGCCAGCAGTTTAGGCAGGGCGCGGGAGCTGTTTTTT
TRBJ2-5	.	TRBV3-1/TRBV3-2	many	CASSQLRDIKYF	TGTGCCAGCAGCCAACTAAGAGACATAAAGTACTTC
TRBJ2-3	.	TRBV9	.	CASSTLTDTQYF	TGTGCCAGCAGCACTCTAACCGATACGCAGTATTTT
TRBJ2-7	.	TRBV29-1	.	CSVGGGQAYEQYF	TGCAGCGTTGGCGGGGGACAGGCCTACGAGCAGTACTTC
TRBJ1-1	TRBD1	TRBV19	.	CASSSGTGRGTEAFF	TGTGCCAGTAGCTCCGGGACAGGACGCGGGACTGAAGCTTTCTTT
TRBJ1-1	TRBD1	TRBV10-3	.	CATTGGQGGTEAFF	TGTGCCACAACAGGGGGACAGGGAGGCACTGAAGCTTTCTTT
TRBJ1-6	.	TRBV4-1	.	CASSQVKGGVYPLHF	TGCGCCAGCAGCCAAGTCAAGGGGGGGGTATATCCCCTCCACTTT
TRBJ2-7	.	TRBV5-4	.	CASSLGAYEQYF	TGTGCCAGCAGCTTGGGCGCTTACGAGCAGTACTTC
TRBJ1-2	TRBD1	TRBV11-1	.	CASSRPTGVGYTF	TGTGCCAGCAGCCGACCCACAGGGGTTGGCTACACCTTC
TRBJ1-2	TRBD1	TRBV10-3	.	CASLDRNHNYGYTF	TGTGCCAGCCTGGACAGGAACCATAACTATGGCTACACCTTC
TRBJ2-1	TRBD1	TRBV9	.	CASSETGDPYNEQFF	TGTGCCAGCAGCGAGACAGGGGACCCCTACAATGAGCAGTTCTTC
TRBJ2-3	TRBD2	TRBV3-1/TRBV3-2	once	CASSQDVGGASTDTQYF	TGTGCCAGCAGCCAAGATGTCGGGGGGGCTAGCACAGATACGCAGTATTTT
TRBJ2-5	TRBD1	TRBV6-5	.	CASSARPGQAFYF	TGTGCCAGCAGCGCAAGACCCGGACAGGCCTTCTACTTC
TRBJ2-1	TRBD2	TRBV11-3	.	CASSLGVVSGGGEQFF	TGTGCCAGCAGCTTAGGGGTGGTTAGCGGGGGCGGTGAGCAGTTCTTC
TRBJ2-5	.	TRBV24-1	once	CATSDPGTPSETQYF	TGTGCCACCAGTGACCCCGGGACACCCTCCGAGACCCAGTACTTC
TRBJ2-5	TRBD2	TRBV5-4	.	CASSLGTPLDAGGKETQYF	TGTGCCAGCAGCTTGGGGACACCTCTGGATGCGGGGGGTAAGGAGACCCAGTACTTC
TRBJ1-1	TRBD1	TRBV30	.	CAWSLIDRGGTEAFF	TGTGCCTGGAGTCTAATTGACAGGGGCGGCACTGAAGCTTTCTTT
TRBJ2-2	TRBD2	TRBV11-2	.	CASSFRTSDTGELFF	TGTGCCAGCAGCTTTAGGACTAGCGACACCGGGGAGCTGTTTTTT
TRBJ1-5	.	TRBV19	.	CASSIPGQPQHF	TGTGCCAGTAGTATCCCAGGTCAGCCCCAGCATTTT
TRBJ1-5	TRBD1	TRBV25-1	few	CASSGGQTQHF	TGTGCCAGCAGTGGGGGACAGACCCAGCATTTT